This entry lists 28 T cell receptor beta chains sequenced from one sample in a study of Graves' ophthalmopathy and Graves' hyperthyroidism. RNA transcripts yielded amplified TCR beta CDR3 regions. After a first-round RT-PCR with HTBI primers, a second-round multiplex PCR was run. TCRdb used MiXCR to reprocess the multiplex PCR reads, holding one entry per CDR3 protein. The sample carries over a million distinct CDR3 sequences, about 40% recorded once. The sequencing input was peripheral blood or thyroid tissue (not recorded which). These receptors all come from an adult man with Graves' hyperthyroidism.

At least ten counts were recorded for this clonotype. The chain carries TRBV10-3 and TRBJ2-7, with D perhaps TRBD1 or TRBD2 (7 bases each). This CDR3 has 15 residues. Germline V gene sequence: CDR1 ENHRY, CDR2 SYGVKD. Trimming stripped 2 bases from V and 3 bases from J, with 14 bases between. The CDR3 nucleotides are TGTGCCATCAGTGAGAGAGGGGGCGGGAGCTACGAGCAGTACTTC. Protein product: CAISERGGGSYEQYF.

The rearrangement uses TRBV2 and TRBJ1-2; a possible D gene is TRBD1 (5 bases). V was trimmed by 5 bases and J by 8 bases, leaving 12 bases between them. Germline CDR1 is SNHLY and CDR2 is FYNNEI. The CDR3 runs 12 residues. CDR3 region: CASSWDGGGYTF. The CDR3 region has the DNA TGTGCCAGCAGTTGGGACGGAGGAGGCTACACCTTC.

The chain links TRBV6-5 to TRBJ2-7; D uncertain. Per the germline V gene, CDR1 is MNHEY and CDR2 is SVGAGI. The germline V and J ends were trimmed by 5 bases and 8 bases, with 13 bases remaining between them. This CDR3 has 12 amino acids. The CDR3 region is CASSDGPTKQYF. The CDR3 bases are TGTGCCAGCAGTGACGGACCTACGAAGCAGTACTTC.

This clonotype was picked up many times. V is TRBV7-2 and J is TRBJ2-7; D gene ambiguous. Germline V gene data show CDR1 as SGHTA and CDR2 as FQGNSA. Trimming took 1 base from V and 6 from J, leaving 10 bases between them. CDR3 length equals 13 residues. CDR3 in amino acids: CASSLVRRREQYF. CDR3 sequence (DNA): TGTGCCAGCAGCTTAGTTCGTCGTCGCGAGCAGTACTTC. The full variable domain, completed using reference TRBV7-2 and TRBJ2-7, is GAGVSQSPSNKVTEKGKDVELRCDPISGHTALYWYRQSLGQGLEFLIYFQGNSAPDKSGLPSDRFSAERTGGSVSTLTIQRTQQEDSAVYLCASSLVRRREQYFGPGTRLTVT.

The gene calls are TRBV12-3 or TRBV12-4 and TRBJ1-4; 7 positions agree with TRBD1. There are 16 residues in the CDR3. The junction had 6 bases not matched to a gene; V was cut back by 5 bases and J by 0 bases. DNA of the CDR3: TGTGCCAGCAGTCCGATCGGGACAGCAACTAATGAAAAACTGTTTTTT. Translating it yields CASSPIGTATNEKLFF.

Worth noting for this clonotype: A single base separates this from a much larger clone, so it may be a read error. The V call is TRBV2, the J call TRBJ1-1, with unresolved D. Germline V gives CDR1 SNHLY, CDR2 FYNNEI. This CDR3 comprises 15 residues. The V end lost 2 bases, the J end lost 4 bases, and 14 bases lay between the germline ends. The CDR3 region is CASSERRVDLTEAFF. CDR3 DNA: TGTGCCAGCAGTGAACGGCGGGTCGACCTCACTGAAGCTTTCTTT. The full variable domain, rest sourced from reference TRBV2 and TRBJ1-1, is EPEVTQTPSHQVTQMGQEVILRCVPISNHLYFYWYRQILGQKVEFLVSFYNNEISEKSEIFDDQFSVERPDGSNFTLKIRSTKLEDSAMYFCASSERRVDLTEAFFGQGTRLTVV.

A note on this clonotype: This could be a read error, since a much larger clone is one nucleotide away. The chain carries TRBV5-1 and TRBJ2-5; TRBD2 might be the D (6 bases). CDR1 and CDR2 from the germline V gene are SGHRS and YFSETQ. There are 13 residues in the CDR3. The CDR3 region is CASGRTPQETQCF. DNA for the CDR3: TGCGCCAGCGGGAGGACACCCCAAGAGACCCAGTGCTTC. Variable domain in full (rest from reference TRBV5-1 and TRBJ2-5): KAGVTQTPRYLIKTRGQQVTLSCSPISGHRSVSWYQQTPGQGLQFLFEYFSETQRNKGNFPGRFSGRQFSNSRSEMNVSTLELGDSALYLCASGRTPQETQCFGPGTRLLVL.

In regard to this clonotype: An end of the junction does not agree with germline; a read error may underlie this. The rearrangement joins TRBV10-3 to TRBJ1-1; D is unresolved. CDR3 length: 13 residues. Germline assignment: CDR1 ENHRY and CDR2 SYGVKD. CDR3 sequence (DNA): TGTGCCATCAGTCCCGGAGAGAACGCTGAAGCTTTCTTT. Translation gives CAISPGENAEAFF.

There are many counts of this clonotype. V is TRBV29-1 and J is TRBJ1-1; TRBD1 might be the D (5 bases). The CDR3 is 12 residues long. V was cut by 4 bases and J by 5 bases, with 11 bases left in between. Germline assignment: CDR1 SQVTM and CDR2 ANQGSEA. CDR3 nucleotide sequence: TGCAGCGTTGTTTTGCGGGGGACTGAAGCTTTCTTT. Translation gives CSVVLRGTEAFF.

This clonotype has at least ten counts. The rearrangement links TRBV7-9 to TRBJ1-3; D remains ambiguous. The V end lost 6 bases, the J end lost 0 bases, and 12 bases lay between the germline ends. Germline V lookup: CDR1 SEHNR, CDR2 FQNEAQ (reference sequence). The CDR3 is 15 residues long. This CDR3 is CASSPTDLSGNTIYF. CDR3 nucleotides: TGTGCCAGCAGTCCTACCGACCTCTCTGGAAACACCATATATTTT. The variable domain in full, with the rest retrieved from reference TRBV7-9 and TRBJ1-3, is DTGVSQNPRHKITKRGQNVTFRCDPISEHNRLYWYRQTLGQGPEFLTYFQNEAQLEKSRLLSDRFSAERPKGSFSTLEIQRTEQGDSAMYLCASSPTDLSGNTIYFGEGSWLTVV.

This clonotype has just a few counts. A much bigger clone sits one base away, suggesting this may be a read error. V gene TRBV19 combines with J gene TRBJ1-1; perhaps TRBD1 as D (5 bases). V lost 6 bases to trimming and J lost 4 bases, with 18 bases between them. This CDR3 is 15 amino acids long. CDR1 LNHDA and CDR2 SQIVND come from the germline V gene (reference sequence). DNA of the CDR3: TGTGCCAGTAGGGCCGACGGGACCGCCTCCACTGAAGCTTTCTTT. This codes for CASRADGTASTEAFF.

Remarks on this clonotype: A read error is possible here, since a much larger clone lies one base away. This chain joins TRBV25-1 and TRBJ1-4, with 8 bases that match TRBD1. CDR1 is MGHDK, CDR2 SYGVNS, per germline. The CDR3 totals 14 residues. The CDR3 coding sequence is TGTGCCAGCAGCCGGACAGGGATGACTGAAAAACCGTTTTTT. Amino acids: CASSRTGMTEKPFF. Supplemented by reference TRBV25-1 and TRBJ1-4, the full variable domain reads EADIYQTPRYLVIGTGKKITLECSQTMGHDKMYWYQQDPGMELHLIHYSYGVNSTEKGDLSSESTVSRIRTEHFPLTLESARPSHTSQYLCASSRTGMTEKPFFGSGTQLSVL.

The chain recombines TRBV7-9 with TRBJ2-2; D is perhaps TRBD2 (6 bases). The V gene's germline CDR1 is SEHNR and CDR2 FQNEAQ (reference sequence). Trimming removed 3 bases from V and 10 bases from J, with 15 bases in between. The CDR3 spans 14 residues. CDR3 residues: CASSFSVAGMELFF. CDR3 coding DNA: TGTGCCAGCAGCTTCAGTGTCGCGGGGATGGAGCTGTTTTTT.

In this sample, this clonotype turned up a few times. The V gene is TRBV19, the J gene TRBJ2-5; 8 bases align to TRBD2. The ends lost 6 bases at V and 5 bases at J; junction bases unmatched: 8. CDR3 length equals 14 residues. Germline CDR1 and CDR2: LNHDA and SQIVND (reference sequence). DNA for the CDR3: TGTGCCAGTAGCTACAGCGGGAGAGGTGAGACCCAGTACTTC. It yields the protein CASSYSGRGETQYF.

This clonotype was detected many times. V gene TRBV7-8 combines with J gene TRBJ1-2; D is perhaps TRBD1 (5 bases). V dropped 1 base and J dropped 9 bases, with 12 bases sitting between them. The CDR3 has 13 amino acids. From germline, CDR1 is SGHVS and CDR2 FQNEAQ. CDR3 protein: CASSLGQGPSYTF. In nucleotides, the CDR3 is TGTGCCAGCAGCTTAGGGCAGGGCCCCAGCTACACCTTC.

This clonotype showed up many times. This chain links TRBV7-2 with TRBJ1-4; D unresolved. Germline V gene lookup returns CDR1 SGHTA and CDR2 FQGNSA. The CDR3 extends over 13 amino acids. V was shortened by 0 bases and J by 8 bases, with 7 bases between the two germline ends. CDR3 sequence: CASSLASREKLFF. The CDR3 DNA reads as TGTGCCAGCAGCTTAGCCAGTAGGGAAAAACTGTTTTTT.

The chain joins TRBV5-1 to TRBJ2-2; D is uncertain. The CDR3 has 15 amino acids. Looked up from germline, CDR1 is SGHRS and CDR2 is YFSETQ. Trimming took 0 bases from V and 4 from J, leaving 10 bases between them. The CDR3 loop is CASSLGTVITGELFF. The CDR3 coding sequence is TGCGCCAGCAGCTTGGGGACCGTGATCACCGGGGAGCTGTTTTTT.

This clonotype was seen repeatedly, ten times or more. The chain links TRBV20-1 to TRBJ2-7; tentative D call: TRBD2 (5 bases). This CDR3 is built from 13 residues. Trimming left V 1 base short and J 7 bases short, with 14 bases between. Per the germline V gene, CDR1 is DFQATT and CDR2 is SNEGSKA (reference sequence). This CDR3 reads CSARARAAPEQYF. DNA for the CDR3: TGCAGTGCTAGAGCCCGAGCGGCCCCGGAGCAGTACTTC.

This clonotype was picked up many times. The chain employs TRBV7-2 and TRBJ1-1; D is unresolved. Trimming took 1 base from V and 6 from J, leaving 24 bases between them. CDR1 and CDR2 (germline): SGHTA, FQGNSA. The CDR3 runs to 18 residues. CDR3: CASSLGLARRSMISEAFF. The CDR3 bases are TGTGCCAGCAGCTTAGGGCTGGCCAGGCGCTCCATGATATCTGAAGCTTTCTTT.

There are a few counts of this clonotype. The chain is built from TRBV29-1 and TRBJ2-7, with no clear D. This CDR3 is 9 amino acids long. Per germline, CDR1 SQVTM and CDR2 ANQGSEA. Trimming took 2 bases from V and 10 from J, leaving 6 bases between them. The CDR3 bases are TGCAGCGTTGAATCGCCTCAGTACTTC. It specifies CSVESPQYF.

The chain carries TRBV7-9 and TRBJ1-1; D is ambiguous. Germline values: CDR1 SEHNR, CDR2 FQNEAQ (reference sequence). The V gene lost 6 bases and the J gene lost 5 bases, with 22 bases spanning the gap. The CDR3 loop spans 16 amino acids. For the CDR3, the DNA is TGTGCCAGCAGTACACAACGAGGGCCATCGGGAACTGAAGCTTTCTTT. Translated, it gives CASSTQRGPSGTEAFF.

This clonotype came up many times. Germline is not matched at one junction end, which may reflect a read error. The chain uses TRBV10-3 and TRBJ1-1, with unresolved D. This CDR3 comprises 12 residues. Germline V gives CDR1 ENHRY, CDR2 SYGVKD. CDR3 coding DNA: TGTGCCATCAGTGAGTTGAAGACTGAAGCTTTCTTT. Protein sequence: CAISELKTEAFF.

This rearrangement joins TRBV7-4 to TRBJ1-1; D is ambiguous. Germline assignment: CDR1 SGHVT and CDR2 SQSDAQ. The ends were cut back, 2 bases at V and 7 bases at J, with 11 bases in the middle. This CDR3 has 13 residues. The DNA for the CDR3 is TGTGCCAGCAGCTTACCCCGAGGGATTGAAGCTTTCTTT. It encodes CASSLPRGIEAFF.

There are a few counts of this clonotype. The V and J genes are TRBV11-2 and TRBJ2-5; D ambiguous. The germline V and J ends were trimmed by 6 bases and 4 bases, with 15 bases remaining between them. The CDR3 is 14 residues long. Germline V gene sequence: CDR1 SGHAT, CDR2 FQNNGV. The CDR3 here is CASSRRTAGETQYF. CDR3 in DNA: TGTGCCAGCAGTCGCCGGACCGCAGGAGAGACCCAGTACTTC.

The V gene is TRBV15, the J gene TRBJ2-5; a weak D match, TRBD1 (6 bases). This CDR3 has 15 residues. The germline CDR1 and CDR2 sequences are LNHNV and YYDKDF (reference sequence). V lost 3 bases to trimming and J lost 2 bases, with 13 bases between them. The CDR3 nucleotides are TGTGCCACCAGCAGTGTCGTGGGGGCACAAGAGACCCAGTACTTC. It encodes CATSSVVGAQETQYF.

This chain uses TRBV7-2 with TRBJ1-1; D is ambiguous. Trimming cost V 1 base and J 8 bases, with 11 bases left between them. This CDR3 has 13 residues. Germline lookup yields CDR1 SGHTA and CDR2 FQGNSA. CDR3 amino acids: CASSLVGFAEAFF. The CDR3, as DNA: TGTGCCAGCAGCTTAGTGGGGTTCGCGGAAGCTTTCTTT.

Points on this clonotype: The junction departs from the called germline gene at one end, perhaps through a read error. This chain connects TRBV2 to TRBJ2-5, with D perhaps TRBD2 (5 bases). The CDR3 is 14 amino acids. Germline-derived CDR1 and CDR2 are SNHLY and FYNNEI. CDR3 amino acids: CACSAEPEEETQYF. In DNA, the CDR3 is TGTGCCTGCAGTGCTGAGCCGGAGGAGGAGACCCAGTACTTC.

A few counts support this clonotype. CDR3 residues: CASSLSLTGGRNTEAFF. CDR3 nucleotide sequence: TGTGCCAGCAGCCTATCATTAACAGGGGGTAGGAACACTGAAGCTTTCTTT. This sequence joins TRBV6-5 and TRBJ1-1, with 8 bases that match TRBD1. Losses at the gene ends were 6 bases for V and 1 base for J; bases not matched to a gene: 13. The germline CDR1 and CDR2 sequences are MNHEY and SVGAGI. CDR3 length: 17 amino acids.